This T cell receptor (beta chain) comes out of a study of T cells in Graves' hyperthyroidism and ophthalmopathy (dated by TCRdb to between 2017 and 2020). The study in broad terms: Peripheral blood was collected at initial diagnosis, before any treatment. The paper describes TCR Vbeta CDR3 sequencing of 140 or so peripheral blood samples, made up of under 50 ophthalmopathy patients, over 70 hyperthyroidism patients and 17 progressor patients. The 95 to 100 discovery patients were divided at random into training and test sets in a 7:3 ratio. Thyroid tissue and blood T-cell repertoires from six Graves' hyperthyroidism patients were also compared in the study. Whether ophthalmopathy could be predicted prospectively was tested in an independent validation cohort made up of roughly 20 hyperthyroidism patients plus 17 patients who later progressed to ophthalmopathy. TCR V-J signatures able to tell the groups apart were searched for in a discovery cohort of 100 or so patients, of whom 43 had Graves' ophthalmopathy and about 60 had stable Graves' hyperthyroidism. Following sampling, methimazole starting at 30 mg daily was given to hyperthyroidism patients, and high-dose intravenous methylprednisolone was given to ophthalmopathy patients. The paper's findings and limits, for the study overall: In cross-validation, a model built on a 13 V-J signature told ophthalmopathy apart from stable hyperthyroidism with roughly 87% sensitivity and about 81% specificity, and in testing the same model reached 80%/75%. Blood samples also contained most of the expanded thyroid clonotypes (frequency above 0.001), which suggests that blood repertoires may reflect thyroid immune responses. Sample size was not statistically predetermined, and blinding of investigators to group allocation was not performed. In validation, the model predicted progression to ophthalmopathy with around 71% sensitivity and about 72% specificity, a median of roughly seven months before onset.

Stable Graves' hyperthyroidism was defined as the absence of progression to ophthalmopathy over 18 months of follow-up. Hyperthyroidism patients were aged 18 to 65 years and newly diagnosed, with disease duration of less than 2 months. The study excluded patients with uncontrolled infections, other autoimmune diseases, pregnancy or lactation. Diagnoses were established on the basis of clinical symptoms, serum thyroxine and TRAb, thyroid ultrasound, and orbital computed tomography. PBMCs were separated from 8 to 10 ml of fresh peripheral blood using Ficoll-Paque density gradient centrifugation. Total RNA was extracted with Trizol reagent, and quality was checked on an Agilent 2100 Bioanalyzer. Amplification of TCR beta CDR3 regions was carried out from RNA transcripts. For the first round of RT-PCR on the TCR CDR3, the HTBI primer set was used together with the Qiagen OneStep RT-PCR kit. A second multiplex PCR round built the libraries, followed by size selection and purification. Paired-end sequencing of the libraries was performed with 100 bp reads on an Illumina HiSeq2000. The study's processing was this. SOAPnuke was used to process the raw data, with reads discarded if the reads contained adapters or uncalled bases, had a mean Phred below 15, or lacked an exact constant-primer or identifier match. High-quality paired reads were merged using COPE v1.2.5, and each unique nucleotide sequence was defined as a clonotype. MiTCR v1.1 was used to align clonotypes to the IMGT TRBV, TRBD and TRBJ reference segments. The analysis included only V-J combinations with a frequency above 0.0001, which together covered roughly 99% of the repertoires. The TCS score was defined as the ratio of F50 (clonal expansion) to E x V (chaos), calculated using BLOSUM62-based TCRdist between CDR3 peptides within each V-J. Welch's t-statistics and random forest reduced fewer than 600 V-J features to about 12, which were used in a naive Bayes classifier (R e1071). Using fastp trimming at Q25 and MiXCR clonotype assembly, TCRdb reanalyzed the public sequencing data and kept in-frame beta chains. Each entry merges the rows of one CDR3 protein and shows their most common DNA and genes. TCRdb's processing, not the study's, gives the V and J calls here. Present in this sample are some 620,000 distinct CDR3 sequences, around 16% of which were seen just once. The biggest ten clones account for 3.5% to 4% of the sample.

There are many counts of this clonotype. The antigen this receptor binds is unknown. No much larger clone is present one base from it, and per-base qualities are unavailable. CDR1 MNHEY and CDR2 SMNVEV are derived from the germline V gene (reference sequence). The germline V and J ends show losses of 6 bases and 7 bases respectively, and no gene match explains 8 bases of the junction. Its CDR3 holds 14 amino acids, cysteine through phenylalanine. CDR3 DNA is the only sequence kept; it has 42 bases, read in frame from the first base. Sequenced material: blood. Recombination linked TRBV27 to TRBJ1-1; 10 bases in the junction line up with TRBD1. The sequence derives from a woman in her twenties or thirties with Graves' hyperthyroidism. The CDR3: CASSLSGQGFEAFF. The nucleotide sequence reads TGTGCCAGCAGCCTATCGGGACAGGGGTTTGAAGCTTTCTTT.